This T cell receptor beta chain came from a study of blood T cell repertoires in COVID-19. Across the study: From the United States, Italy and Spain came samples of acute and convalescent COVID-19. T cells, B-cell-depleted T cells, or PBMCs supplied cDNA or gDNA.

The J segment lost 2 bases and the V segment lost 1 base, leaving 2 bases of the junction unmatched. Germline V gene sequence: CDR1 KGHSH, CDR2 LQKENI. The CDR3 runs 15 residues. Original processing notes: Estimation of nucleated cell counts relied on the amplification of reference gene primers. Here immunoSEQ multiplex PCR was the method, and the copy in TCRdb shows in-frame clones only, minus some. That table is the source of V, J and clone size, and D and trimming were worked out from the DNA. The sample lists roughly 250,000 clones, around 83% occurring once. This clone occurred once. The sample consisted of peripheral blood. The sequence was obtained from a woman aged 60-75 years with active or convalescent COVID-19. The chain has TRBV18 and TRBJ2-5, with 9 positions matching TRBD2. CDR3 bases: TGTGCCAGCTCACCACGGCGGGGGGGGCAAGAGACCCAGTACTTC. Its protein product is CASSPRRGGQETQYF.